The text below deals with one TCR beta chain. Only in-frame clones appear in the TCRdb table, and some are missing; sequencing was by immunoSEQ multiplex PCR. Of approximately 87,000 clones detected, about 93% appear once; the ten largest clones hold less than 0.6%. The data originate from a study of T cell changes during pregnancy in multiple sclerosis. Source: CD4+ T cells from peripheral blood mononuclear cells, taken in the second trimester of pregnancy. The sequence derives from a female donor with multiple sclerosis, enrolled in a pregnancy study.

CDR3 coding DNA: TGTGCCAGCAGCGTATCCGGGACAGGGGGCGCAGGGACGCAGTATTTT. It yields the protein CASSVSGTGGAGTQYF. The chain joins TRBV7-2 to TRBJ2-3, with TRBD1 matching over 12 bases. Germline values: CDR1 SGHTA, CDR2 FQGNSA. The CDR3 has 16 residues. V trimming: 5 bases; J trimming: 9 bases; junction bases outside the gene matches: 12.